Listed below are T cell receptor beta chains from one sample, sequenced in a study of vaccination and CD4 T cells after COVID-19. From the PCR reads, TCRdb called clonotypes with MiXCR, one entry per CDR3 protein. Among fewer than 15,000 distinct CDR3 sequences listed, nearly 60% were seen once. No antigen has been assigned to these receptors. Sequenced material: cultured CD4+ T cells from blood, taken after SARS-CoV-2 vaccination. The receptors stem from a human donor with COVID-19. Both conserved end residues are part of each CDR3. D genes are given only for firm matches. Clone size is given for some rows only: seen once, a few or many times, or a class if the clone is expanded.

>TRBV20-1|few|TRBD1|TRBJ1-5
TGCAGTGCTGGGGGACAGGGACGTAGCAATCAGCCCCAGCATTTT
CSAGGQGRSNQPQHF
>TRBV2|.|.|TRBJ2-1
TGTGCCACCTCCCTAGTCGACAATGAGCAGTTCTTC
CATSLVDNEQFF
>TRBV6-1|.|.|TRBJ1-2
TGTGCCAGCCGTCGCATACAGGACTCTAAAGCCGGCTACACCTTC
CASRRIQDSKAGYTF
>TRBV7-9|.|.|TRBJ1-2
TGTGCCAGCAGCTTAGTTGGGGCGTCTGGCTACACCTTC
CASSLVGASGYTF
>TRBV24-1|.|.|TRBJ2-1
TGTGCCACCAGTGATTTCAAGCGCCGTGAGCAGTTCTTC
CATSDFKRREQFF
>TRBV11-3|once|.|TRBJ2-6
TGTGCCAGCAGCTTAAGCAGCTCTGGGGCCAACGTCCTGACTTTC
CASSLSSSGANVLTF
>TRBV19|few|TRBD1|TRBJ1-5
TGTGCCAGTAGTATCGAGACAGGGGGCGCCCGGCAGCCCCAGCATTTT
CASSIETGGARQPQHF
>TRBV24-1|.|TRBD1|TRBJ2-3
TGTGCCACCAGTGACTGGACAGGGGGGAGCACAGATACGCAGTATTTT
CATSDWTGGSTDTQYF
>TRBV6-4|.|TRBD2|TRBJ2-2
TGTGCCAGCAGCCGGACTAGCGGGGGGGCCGACACCGGGGAGCTGTTTTTT
CASSRTSGGADTGELFF
>TRBV15|.|TRBD1|TRBJ1-1
TGTGCCACCAGCAGAGTCGTTGGGACAGGGGGCACTGAAGCTTTCTTT
CATSRVVGTGGTEAFF
>TRBV21-1|few|.|TRBJ1-2
TGTGCCAGCAGCAAAGCTCGAGCGGGCCGCAACACCTTC
CASSKARAGRNTF
>TRBV19|few|TRBD1|TRBJ2-5
TGTGCCAGTAGATGGGGGACAGGGTCTGAAGAGACCCAGTACTTC
CASRWGTGSEETQYF
>TRBV19|.|.|TRBJ2-1
TGTGCCAGTAGCATCGGTTACAATGAGCAGTTCTTC
CASSIGYNEQFF
>TRBV6-5|.|TRBD1|TRBJ1-5
TGTGCCAGCAGTTACTTAGGACAGGGGAATAATCAGCCCCAGCATTTT
CASSYLGQGNNQPQHF
>TRBV7-2|.|TRBD1|TRBJ2-1
TGTGCCAGCAGCTTATTTACAGGGGGCCGTAATGAGCAGTTCTTC
CASSLFTGGRNEQFF
>TRBV24-1|.|.|TRBJ2-7
TGTGCCACCAGTGATCCCAACCGGGACGAGCAGTACTTC
CATSDPNRDEQYF
>TRBV2|.|.|TRBJ1-2
TGTGCCAGCAGTGAGGGTAGTAACTATGGCTACACCTTC
CASSEGSNYGYTF
>TRBV20-1|.|.|TRBJ2-5
TGCAGTGCTAGAGCACCGGGACCTCCGCGAAAAGAGACCCAGTACTTC
CSARAPGPPRKETQYF
>TRBV30|.|.|TRBJ2-5
TGTGCCTGGAGCGATGGAGCGGCAAAGACCCAGTACTTC
CAWSDGAAKTQYF
>TRBV7-6|.|TRBD1|TRBJ1-3
TGTGCCAGCAGCCAGACAGGGACCGGAAACACCATATATTTT
CASSQTGTGNTIYF
>TRBV6-1|few|.|TRBJ2-5
TGTGCCGTGTCAAGGGGGAGCCAAGAGACCCAGTACTTC
CAVSRGSQETQYF
>TRBV20-1|.|.|TRBJ2-7
TGCAGTGCTGAGCCTGGACAGAGAGGCTACGAGCAGTACTTC
CSAEPGQRGYEQYF
>TRBV6-5|few|.|TRBJ1-1
TGTGCCAGCAGTTACGAGTTTAGCGCTGAAGCTTTCTTT
CASSYEFSAEAFF
>TRBV6-2/TRBV6-3|few|.|TRBJ1-1
TGTGCCAGCAGTGGGACAAGGCCGAACACTGAAGCTTTCTTT
CASSGTRPNTEAFF
>TRBV4-2|once|TRBD1|TRBJ1-6
TGTGCCAGCAGCCAAGAGCAGGGGGCGTCAGATAATTCACCCCTCCACTTT
CASSQEQGASDNSPLHF
>TRBV7-2|.|.|TRBJ2-7
TGTGCCAGCAGCATCCGGTTTGGCTCCTACGAGCAGTACTTC
CASSIRFGSYEQYF
>TRBV6-1|.|.|TRBJ1-2
TGTGCCAGCCTAGAGGGGGGGGGCCGGGGCTACACCTTC
CASLEGGGRGYTF
>TRBV7-7|.|.|TRBJ2-7
TGTGCTAGCAGTCCGCAACTCGGGTACTACGAGCAGTACTTC
CASSPQLGYYEQYF
>TRBV20-1|.|.|TRBJ1-2
TGCAGTGCTAGAGGGGACGAGATTGGGGGAGTAGGAGGCTACACCTTC
CSARGDEIGGVGGYTF
>TRBV7-3|.|.|TRBJ1-1
TGTGCCAGCAGCCCTACTCTGAACACTGAAGCTTTCTTT
CASSPTLNTEAFF
>TRBV10-3|few|.|TRBJ1-5
TGTGCCATCAGTGGGAAACGCGAGGTCAATCAGCCCCAGCATTTT
CAISGKREVNQPQHF
>TRBV4-1|.|.|TRBJ2-6
TGCGCCAGCACCAATCGGAGACTCTGGGTCCATAACAACTCTGGGGCCAACGTCCTGACTTTC
CASTNRRLWVHNNSGANVLTF
>TRBV4-3|.|TRBD1|TRBJ2-2
TGCGCCAGCAGCCCAGGAAAAGGGGGCGATGGGGAGCTGTTTTTT
CASSPGKGGDGELFF
>TRBV28|.|.|TRBJ1-4
TGTGCCAGCAACCAGGGTGGTTCTAATGAAAAACTGTTTTTT
CASNQGGSNEKLFF
>TRBV5-8|.|.|TRBJ2-3
TGTGCCAGCAGCTTTCGAAGGAGGGGGCGCGCAGATACGCAGTATTTT
CASSFRRRGRADTQYF
>TRBV20-1|.|TRBD1|TRBJ1-5
TGCAGTGCTAGAGATCGGGAGACAGGGAGTCAGCCCCAGCATTTT
CSARDRETGSQPQHF